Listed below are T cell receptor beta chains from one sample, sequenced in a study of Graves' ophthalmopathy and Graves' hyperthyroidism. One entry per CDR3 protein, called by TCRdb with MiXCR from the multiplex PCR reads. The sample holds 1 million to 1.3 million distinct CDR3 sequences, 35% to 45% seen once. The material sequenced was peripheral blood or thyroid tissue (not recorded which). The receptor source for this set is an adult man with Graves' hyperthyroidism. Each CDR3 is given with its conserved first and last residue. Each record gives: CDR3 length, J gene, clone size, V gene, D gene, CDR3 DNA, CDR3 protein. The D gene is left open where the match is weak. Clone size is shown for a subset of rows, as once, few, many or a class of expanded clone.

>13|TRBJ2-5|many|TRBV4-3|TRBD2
TGCGCCAGCAGCCAACGACTAGCAGAGACCCAGTACTTC
CASSQRLAETQYF
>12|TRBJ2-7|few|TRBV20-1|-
TGCAGTGCTAGAGATCTGGCATACGAGCAGTACTTC
CSARDLAYEQYF
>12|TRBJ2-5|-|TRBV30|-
TGTGCCTGGAGTGTATGGGCCGAGACCCAGTACTTC
CAWSVWAETQYF
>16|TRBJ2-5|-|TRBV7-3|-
TGTGCCAGCTCACCAGAAGGACTTACTCATCAAGAGACCCAGTACTTC
CASSPEGLTHQETQYF
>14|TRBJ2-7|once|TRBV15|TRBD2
TGTGCCACCAGCAGACTAGCGGGACCCTACGAGCAGTACTTC
CATSRLAGPYEQYF
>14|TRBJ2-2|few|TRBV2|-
TGTGCCAGCACAGGGACCAAGGGTAGCGGGGAGCTGTTTTTT
CASTGTKGSGELFF
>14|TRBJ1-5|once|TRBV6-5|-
TGTGCCAGCACAACAGGGATTCCGAATCAGCCCCAGCATTTT
CASTTGIPNQPQHF
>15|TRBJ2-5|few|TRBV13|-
TGTGCCAGCAAACTTATCCTCGACAGCCTAGAGACCCAGTACTTC
CASKLILDSLETQYF
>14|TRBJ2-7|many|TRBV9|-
TGTGCCAGCAACCCGACAGGAGGGACCTACGAGCAGTACTTC
CASNPTGGTYEQYF
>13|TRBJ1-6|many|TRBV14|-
TGTGCCAGCAGCCAAAACAGGAATTCACCCCTCCACTTT
CASSQNRNSPLHF
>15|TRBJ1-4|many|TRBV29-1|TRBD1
TGCAGCGTTGTAGGGGGCGATGCAACTAATGAAAAACTGTTTTTT
CSVVGGDATNEKLFF
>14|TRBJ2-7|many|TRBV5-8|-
TGTGCCAGCAGCTTAGCCGGGACCCCCCACGAGCAGTACTTC
CASSLAGTPHEQYF
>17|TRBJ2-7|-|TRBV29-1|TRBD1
TGCAGCGTTGTCATGGACCCAGCTTTGGACAGGGGCTACGGGCGGTACTTC
CSVVMDPALDRGYGRYF
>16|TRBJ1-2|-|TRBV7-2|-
TGTGCCAGCAGCCCTACCGCGGCAGGACGGCGCTATGGCTACACCTTC
CASSPTAAGRRYGYTF
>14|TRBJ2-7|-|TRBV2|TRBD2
TGTGCCAGCAGAGGGACTAGCGGATACTACGAGCAGTACTTC
CASRGTSGYYEQYF
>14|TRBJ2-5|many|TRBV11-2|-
TGTGCCAGCAGCTTAATTCGTCTCGGAGAGACCCAGTACTTC
CASSLIRLGETQYF
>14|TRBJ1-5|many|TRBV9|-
TGTGCCAGCAGCAGTAATTACGGGAATCAGCCCCAGCATTTT
CASSSNYGNQPQHF
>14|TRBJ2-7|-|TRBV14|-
TGTGCCAGCAGCCAAGCCGGGAATCTCTACGAGCAGTACTTC
CASSQAGNLYEQYF
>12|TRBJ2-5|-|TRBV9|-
TGTGCCAGCAGCGTTGGGTCGGGAACCCAGTACTTC
CASSVGSGTQYF
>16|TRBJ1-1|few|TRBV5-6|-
TGTGCCAGCAGCTTGGATTGGGGGCGGTTTTACACTGAAGCTTTCTTT
CASSLDWGRFYTEAFF
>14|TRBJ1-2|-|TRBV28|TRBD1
TGTGCCAGCAACCCAGGGGGCGCTTTCTATGGCTACACCTTC
CASNPGGAFYGYTF
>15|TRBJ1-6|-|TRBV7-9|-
TGTGCCAGCAGCCCAGGGTACGAGCAAAATTCACCCCTCCACTTT
CASSPGYEQNSPLHF
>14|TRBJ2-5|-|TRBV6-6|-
TGTGCCAGCAGTGAAGGGGGACAAACGGAGACCCAGTACTTC
CASSEGGQTETQYF
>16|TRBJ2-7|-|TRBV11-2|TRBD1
TGTGCCAGCAGCTTAGGAGGGTGGCAGGGGGCGGAGGAGCAGTACTTC
CASSLGGWQGAEEQYF
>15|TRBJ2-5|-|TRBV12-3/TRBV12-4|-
TGTGCCAGCAGCCTTAAGCGGAGGGCCTCAGGGACCCAGTACTTC
CASSLKRRASGTQYF
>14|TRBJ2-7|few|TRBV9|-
TGTGCCAGCAGCGTACAGGGAGTCCCCTACGAGCAGTACTTC
CASSVQGVPYEQYF